These 26 T cell receptor beta chains came from one sample sequenced in a study of blood T cell repertoires in COVID-19. The method was immunoSEQ multiplex PCR; TCRdb's version includes in-frame clones alone and lacks a portion of them. This table has 180,000 or so clones, 70% to 90% appearing once. The material sequenced was peripheral blood. These receptors all stem from a man in his fifties or sixties with acute or convalescent COVID-19.

V and J are TRBV5-1 and TRBJ2-7; TRBD1 agrees at 8 bases. CDR3 size: 15 residues. V trimming: 0 bases; J trimming: 4 bases; junction bases outside the gene matches: 6. CDR1 is SGHRS and CDR2 is YFSETQ in the germline V gene. CDR3 DNA: TGCGCCAGCAGCTTGGCCTACGGACAGGGTTACGAGCAGTACTTC. This gives the protein CASSLAYGQGYEQYF.

This chain joins TRBV15 and TRBJ2-5; 9 nucleotides align to TRBD1. This CDR3 region has 16 residues. The V gene end was trimmed by 0 bases and the J gene end by 5 bases; junction bases not matched to a gene: 7. Germline CDR1 reads LNHNV; CDR2 reads YYDKDF (reference sequence). CDR3 protein: CATSRDLGTGSETQYF. The CDR3 DNA is TGTGCCACCAGCAGAGATCTGGGGACAGGGAGTGAGACCCAGTACTTC.

This chain connects TRBV2 to TRBJ1-2; a weak D match, TRBD1 (6 bases). CDR3 length: 14 residues. Looked up from germline, CDR1 is SNHLY and CDR2 is FYNNEI. Trimming stripped 6 bases from V and 0 bases from J, with 11 bases between. CDR3 nucleotide sequence: TGTGCCAGCAGGAGAGGGGGAACTAACTATGGCTACACCTTC. This translates into CASRRGGTNYGYTF.

The V and J genes are TRBV29-1 and TRBJ2-2; D call uncertain. The CDR3 spans 14 residues. The germline V gene has CDR1 SQVTM and CDR2 ANQGSEA. The V end lost 4 bases, the J end lost 0 bases, and 9 bases lay between the germline ends. CDR3 in DNA: TGCAGCGTTGCGCGGTCGGCGAACACCGGGGAGCTGTTTTTT. Translating it yields CSVARSANTGELFF.

The gene calls are TRBV21-1 and TRBJ1-6; the D segment call TRBD1 is taken from the table without a DNA check. TRBV21-1 is recorded as a pseudogene. CDR3 length: 14 amino acids. The CDR3 region has the DNA TGTGCCAGCAGCAATCCGATTCGCAGTTCACCCCTCCACTTT. It is translated as CASSNPIRSSPLHF.

The chain combines TRBV29-1 with TRBJ1-2, with 7 bases matching TRBD1. Germline V lookup: CDR1 SQVTM, CDR2 ANQGSEA. J lost 6 bases, V lost 0 bases, and 7 bases had no gene match. This CDR3 contains 14 residues. The CDR3 sequence is CSVEEGGGVDGYTF. The CDR3 nucleotides are TGCAGCGTTGAAGAAGGAGGGGGCGTAGATGGCTACACCTTC. Variable domain in full (rest from reference TRBV29-1 and TRBJ1-2): SAVISQKPSRDICQRGTSLTIQCQVDSQVTMMFWYRQQPGQSLTLIATANQGSEATYESGFVIDKFPISRPNLTFSTLTVSNMSPEDSSIYLCSVEEGGGVDGYTFGSGTRLTVV.

This clone has only one observation. V gene TRBV19 combines with J gene TRBJ1-5; a possible D gene is TRBD1 (5 bases). CDR1 and CDR2 (germline): LNHDA, SQIVND (reference sequence). V was pared by 6 bases and J by 2 bases, with 17 bases between. CDR3 length: 16 amino acids. CDR3 sequence reads: CASRNRPGLGNQPQHF. For the CDR3, the DNA is TGTGCCAGTAGAAACAGACCAGGGTTGGGCAATCAGCCCCAGCATTTT.

The V call is TRBV7-3, the J call TRBJ2-5; TRBD1 matches at 9 bases. The germline V gene encodes CDR1 SGHTA and CDR2 FQGTGA. The CDR3 covers 16 residues. Trimming took 1 base from V and 1 from J; bases not matched to a gene: 4. CDR3 sequence (DNA): TGTGCCAGCAGCTTAAGGGGGACAGGGCGCCAAGAGACCCAGTACTTC. Its translation: CASSLRGTGRQETQYF.

The chain combines TRBV5-1 with TRBJ2-7, with 9 positions matching TRBD1. With 4 bases clipped from V and 3 bases from J, the junction kept 5 bases outside the gene matches. CDR1 and CDR2 (germline): SGHRS, YFSETQ. There are 14 residues in the CDR3. CDR3 in amino acids: CASSARDRDYEQYF. In DNA, the CDR3 is TGCGCCAGCAGCGCCCGGGACAGGGACTACGAGCAGTACTTC. The whole variable domain, filled in from reference TRBV5-1 and TRBJ2-7, reads KAGVTQTPRYLIKTRGQQVTLSCSPISGHRSVSWYQQTPGQGLQFLFEYFSETQRNKGNFPGRFSGRQFSNSRSEMNVSTLELGDSALYLCASSARDRDYEQYFGPGTRLTVT.

J is TRBJ2-7 and V is TRBV11-1; 8 positions agree with TRBD2. Per the germline V gene, CDR1 is SGHAT and CDR2 is FQDESV (reference sequence). V lost 3 bases and J lost 1; bases outside the gene matches: 5. This CDR3 has 15 amino acids. CDR3 coding DNA: TGTGCCAGCAGCTTGTATAGCGGGGCTTCCTACGAGCAGTACTTC. Protein: CASSLYSGASYEQYF. Filled out from reference TRBV11-1 and TRBJ2-7, the complete variable domain reads EAEVAQSPRYKITEKSQAVAFWCDPISGHATLYWYRQILGQGPELLVQFQDESVVDDSQLPKDRFSAERLKGVDSTLKIQPAELGDSAMYLCASSLYSGASYEQYFGPGTRLTVT.

The CDR3 DNA reads TGTGCCTGGAGTGTAGGGACGACAGGGCCGAGAAAACTGTTTTTT. This translates into CAWSVGTTGPRKLFF. The chain links TRBV30 to TRBJ1-4; TRBD1 agrees at 7 bases. Germline V gene lookup returns CDR1 GTSNPN and CDR2 SVGIG (reference sequence). CDR3 size: 15 residues. V dropped 0 bases and J dropped 10; count of bases not matched to a gene: 11.

This chain uses TRBV6-5 with TRBJ2-3; TRBD2 agrees at 8 bases. Trimming took 7 bases from V and 1 from J; bases not matched to a gene: 4. The CDR3 contains 14 residues. The germline CDR1 and CDR2 sequences are MNHEY and SVGAGI. The CDR3 protein is CASTPTSGTDTQYF. The CDR3 DNA reads as TGTGCCAGCACCCCGACTAGCGGCACAGATACGCAGTATTTT.

The chain joins TRBV28 to TRBJ1-2, with 10 bases matching TRBD1. The CDR3 covers 15 residues. Germline V lookup: CDR1 MDHEN, CDR2 SYDVKM. The J segment lost 4 bases and the V segment lost 8 bases, leaving 10 bases of the junction unmatched. Written as DNA, the CDR3 is TGTGCCAGCCTCCCATGGGGGACAGGGGCCTATGGCTACACCTTC. This gives the protein CASLPWGTGAYGYTF.

J is TRBJ2-1 and V is TRBV7-3, with 9 bases lining up with TRBD2. This CDR3 comprises 15 residues. V lost 5 bases and J lost 4; bases outside the gene matches: 6. Germline values: CDR1 SGHTA, CDR2 FQGTGA. CDR3: CASSRTSESYNEQFF. The CDR3, as DNA: TGTGCCAGCAGCAGGACTAGCGAGAGTTACAATGAGCAGTTCTTC.

V gene TRBV5-1 combines with J gene TRBJ1-4; maybe TRBD1 (6 bases). There are 14 residues in the CDR3. Trimming took off 4 bases at V and 5 bases at J, with 12 bases between the two ends. The germline CDR1 and CDR2 sequences are SGHRS and YFSETQ. CDR3 sequence (DNA): TGCGCCAGCAGCCTCCTAACAGGGAATGAAAAACTGTTTTTT. The encoded protein is CASSLLTGNEKLFF.

The chain carries TRBV5-5 and TRBJ2-5; 11 bases agree with TRBD2. This CDR3 spans 15 amino acids. With 2 bases clipped from V and 7 bases from J, the junction kept 7 bases outside the gene matches. In germline, CDR1 is SGHKS, CDR2 YYEKEE (reference sequence). The CDR3 nucleotides are TGTGCCAGCAGCTTACTAGCGGGAGCAGAGATGACCCAGTACTTC. As protein: CASSLLAGAEMTQYF.

The CDR3 loop is CASSPERTANYGYTF. The CDR3 DNA reads as TGCGCCAGCAGCCCTGAGAGGACAGCTAACTATGGCTACACCTTC. The genes are TRBV5-1 and TRBJ1-2, with D possibly being TRBD1 (6 bases). Per the germline V gene, CDR1 is SGHRS and CDR2 is YFSETQ. V was clipped by 4 bases and J by 0 bases, with 13 bases between them. The length of the CDR3 is 15 residues.

The chain couples TRBV19 to TRBJ1-2, with TRBD1 as a possible D gene (5 bases). V shed 3 bases and J shed 1 base, with 12 bases lying between them. This CDR3 region has 15 residues. Germline lookup yields CDR1 LNHDA and CDR2 SQIVND (reference sequence). DNA of the CDR3: TGTGCCAGTAGTATTGGAACAGGATATAACTATGGCTACACCTTC. Protein sequence: CASSIGTGYNYGYTF.

This clone was counted between two and nine times. J is TRBJ1-1 and V is TRBV30, with 9 bases matching TRBD1. CDR1 GTSNPN and CDR2 SVGIG come from the germline V gene (reference sequence). This CDR3 comprises 16 residues. V lost 0 bases, J lost 4 bases, and 9 bases stayed unmatched. This CDR3 is CAWSVGLTGGATEAFF. For the CDR3, the DNA is TGTGCCTGGAGTGTCGGTCTGACAGGGGGAGCCACTGAAGCTTTCTTT. The variable domain in full, with the rest retrieved from reference TRBV30 and TRBJ1-1, is SQTIHQWPATLVQPVGSPLSLECTVEGTSNPNLYWYRQAAGRGLQLLFYSVGIGQISSEVPQNLSASRPQDRQFILSSKKLLLSDSGFYLCAWSVGLTGGATEAFFGQGTRLTVV.

The chain is built from TRBV19 and TRBJ1-2; D remains ambiguous. This CDR3 contains 13 residues. Trimming stripped 1 base from V and 3 bases from J, with 6 bases between. CDR1 LNHDA and CDR2 SQIVND come from the germline V gene (reference sequence). The CDR3 region is CASSIVQYYGYTF. In nucleotides, the CDR3 is TGTGCCAGTAGTATAGTACAGTACTATGGCTACACCTTC.

This chain connects TRBV7-8 to TRBJ2-1, with 10 bases fitting TRBD2. The V gene's germline CDR1 is SGHVS and CDR2 FQNEAQ. CDR3 length: 20 residues. V shed 1 base, J shed 8 bases, and the junction held 20 bases outside the gene matches. CDR3 DNA: TGTGCCAGCAGCTTAGGCGTTTCTTTGGGCCGTAAGCGGGAGGGGGATGAGCAGTTCTTC. It is translated as CASSLGVSLGRKREGDEQFF.

This sequence joins TRBV30 and TRBJ2-4, with D perhaps TRBD1 (6 bases). The ends were cut back, 2 bases at V and 0 bases at J, with 11 bases in the middle. Germline loops: CDR1 GTSNPN, CDR2 SVGIG (reference sequence). The CDR3 has 15 amino acids. DNA of the CDR3: TGTGCCTGGAGTTGGGGACAACTAGCCAAAAACATTCAGTACTTC. Its translation: CAWSWGQLAKNIQYF. Full variable domain (rest looked up from reference TRBV30 and TRBJ2-4): SQTIHQWPATLVQPVGSPLSLECTVEGTSNPNLYWYRQAAGRGLQLLFYSVGIGQISSEVPQNLSASRPQDRQFILSSKKLLLSDSGFYLCAWSWGQLAKNIQYFGAGTRLSVL.

The chain couples TRBV27 to TRBJ1-1; 8 nucleotides align to TRBD1. The germline gives CDR1 MNHEY, CDR2 SMNVEV (reference sequence). V shed 5 bases and J 1 base; nucleotides not matched to a gene: 6. The CDR3 is 15 residues long. The CDR3 is CASSPQGAGNTEAFF. Here the CDR3 DNA reads TGTGCCAGCAGTCCGCAGGGGGCCGGGAACACTGAAGCTTTCTTT.

This clone came up once. The rearrangement joins TRBV9 to TRBJ2-2; the match to TRBD1 covers 7 bases. Germline CDR1 and CDR2: SGDLS and YYNGEE. This CDR3 is 14 amino acids long. The V gene end was trimmed by 3 bases and the J gene end by 6 bases; junction bases not matched to a gene: 5. The CDR3 DNA reads TGTGCCAGCAGCGCCCTCCAGGGGGCCGGGGAGCTGTTTTTT. Its protein is CASSALQGAGELFF.

This clone was counted once. The chain employs TRBV7-9 and TRBJ2-7; TRBD1 aligns across 7 bases. This CDR3 spans 14 amino acids. CDR1 is SEHNR and CDR2 is FQNEAQ in the germline V gene (reference sequence). The CDR3 DNA follows: TGTGCTACTCAGCTAGGGGGCGGTTCCTACGAGCAGTACTTC. This codes for CATQLGGGSYEQYF.

The gene calls are TRBV7-9 and TRBJ1-1, with D tentatively TRBD1 (5 bases). V lost 5 bases to trimming and J lost 0 bases, with 13 bases between them. This CDR3 region has 15 residues. Germline loops: CDR1 SEHNR, CDR2 FQNEAQ (reference sequence). The CDR3 nucleotides read TGTGCCAGCAGCGATAAGCGGGGCATGAACACTGAAGCTTTCTTT. This translates into CASSDKRGMNTEAFF.